The subject of this entry is one T cell receptor beta chain. Sequencing was performed with immunoSEQ multiplex PCR; in TCRdb, only in-frame clones are kept and a portion is missing. The table includes 440,000 or so clones, approximately 90% detected once. Trimming pared 7 bases from V and 8 bases from J, leaving 15 bases between. The CDR3 covers 12 residues. The germline V gene has CDR1 SGHRS and CDR2 YFSETQ. This sample stems from a study of blood T cell repertoires in COVID-19. About the study: The United States, Italy and Spain provided the acute and convalescent COVID-19 samples.

The sample taken for sequencing was peripheral blood. The clonotype comes from a woman in her thirties or forties with COVID-19, enrolled during active disease. The chain combines TRBV5-1 with TRBJ1-2; no definite D call. The CDR3 nucleotides read TGCGCCAGCTCTTTATCGTTCTCGGGCTACACCTTC. Translation gives CASSLSFSGYTF.